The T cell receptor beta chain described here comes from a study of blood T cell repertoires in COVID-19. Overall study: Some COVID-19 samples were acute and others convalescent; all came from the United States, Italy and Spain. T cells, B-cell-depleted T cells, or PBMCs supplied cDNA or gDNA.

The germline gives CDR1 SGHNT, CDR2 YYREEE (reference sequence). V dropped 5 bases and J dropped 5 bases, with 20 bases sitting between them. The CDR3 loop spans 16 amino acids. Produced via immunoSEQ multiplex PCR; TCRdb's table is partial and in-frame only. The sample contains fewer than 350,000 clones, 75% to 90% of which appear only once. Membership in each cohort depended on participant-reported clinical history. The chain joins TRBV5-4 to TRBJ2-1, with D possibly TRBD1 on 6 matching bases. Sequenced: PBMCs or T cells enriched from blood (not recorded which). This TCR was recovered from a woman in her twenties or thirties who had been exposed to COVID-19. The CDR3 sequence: CASSSLPGHPNNEQFF. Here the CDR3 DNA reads TGTGCCAGCAGTTCCTTGCCGGGACACCCTAACAATGAGCAGTTCTTC.